Listed here are 7 T cell receptor beta chains from one sample, sequenced in a study of blood T cell repertoires in COVID-19. Sequencing was performed with immunoSEQ multiplex PCR; in TCRdb, only in-frame clones are kept and a portion is missing. In the table there are about 250,000 clones, about 86% of which are singletons. The specimen was peripheral blood. The origin of the receptors is a man in his forties or fifties with active or convalescent COVID-19.

The chain couples TRBV7-9 to TRBJ1-5; D possibly corresponds to TRBD1 (6 bases). The CDR3 is 14 residues long. V shed 5 bases and J shed 9 bases, with 17 bases lying between them. The germline V gene encodes CDR1 SEHNR and CDR2 FQNEAQ (reference sequence). The CDR3 DNA reads as TGTGCCAGCAGCCCCACAGGGCCCGCGGGGCCCCAGCATTTT. As protein: CASSPTGPAGPQHF.

V is TRBV6-5 and J is TRBJ2-2; TRBD2 agrees at 13 bases. This CDR3 region has 15 residues. J lost 6 bases, V lost 5 bases, and 3 bases had no gene match. Per the germline V gene, CDR1 is MNHEY and CDR2 is SVGAGI. The chain's CDR3 is CASSRTSGGPGELFF. The DNA for the CDR3 is TGTGCCAGCAGTCGGACTAGCGGGGGACCCGGGGAGCTGTTTTTT.

CDR3 sequence (DNA): TGTGCCAGCAGCTTGAGAGGGGGAAATCAGCCCCAGCATTTT. Translation gives CASSLRGGNQPQHF. The chain recombines TRBV5-8 with TRBJ1-5; possibly TRBD1 for D (6 bases). Trimming pared 1 base from V and 4 bases from J, leaving 9 bases between. The CDR3 is 14 amino acids. CDR1 is SGHTS, CDR2 YDEGEE, per germline.

V is TRBV2 and J is TRBJ1-1; 7 nucleotides agree with TRBD1. The CDR3 has 14 residues. The trim removed 6 bases at V and 2 bases at J, leaving 6 bases unmatched. CDR1 and CDR2 from the germline V gene are SNHLY and FYNNEI. The CDR3 DNA follows: TGTGCCAGCAGCGACAGGGCTGTTAACACTGAAGCTTTCTTT. It codes for CASSDRAVNTEAFF.

The chain is built from TRBV6-5 and TRBJ2-7; 9 nucleotides align to TRBD1. The V gene's germline CDR1 is MNHEY and CDR2 SVGAGI. Trimming took 6 bases from V and 4 from J; bases not matched to a gene: 7. The length of the CDR3 is 14 residues. This chain's CDR3 is CASSRDRAKYEQYF. The CDR3 nucleotides read TGTGCCAGCAGCCGGGACAGGGCAAAATACGAGCAGTACTTC.

The chain is built from TRBV5-1 and TRBJ1-5; 9 bases line up with TRBD1. Germline V gene sequence: CDR1 SGHRS, CDR2 YFSETQ. With 3 bases clipped from V and 2 bases from J, the junction kept 3 bases outside the gene matches. The CDR3 covers 15 residues. CDR3 protein: CASSWTGEGNQPQHF. CDR3 coding DNA: TGCGCCAGCAGCTGGACAGGGGAGGGCAATCAGCCCCAGCATTTT. The variable domain in full, with the rest retrieved from reference TRBV5-1 and TRBJ1-5, is KAGVTQTPRYLIKTRGQQVTLSCSPISGHRSVSWYQQTPGQGLQFLFEYFSETQRNKGNFPGRFSGRQFSNSRSEMNVSTLELGDSALYLCASSWTGEGNQPQHFGDGTRLSIL.

The chain joins TRBV7-2 to TRBJ2-7; 16 bases are a match to TRBD2. Per germline, CDR1 SGHTA and CDR2 FQGNSA. J gave up 6 bases and V 5 bases, and 7 bases lay outside the gene matches. The length of the CDR3 is 16 residues. The CDR3 spells CASSPGLAGGLGEQYF. The CDR3 DNA is TGTGCCAGCAGCCCGGGACTAGCGGGGGGGCTGGGCGAGCAGTACTTC.